Below, one TCR beta chain is given with its context. The target of this receptor is not known. No qualities accompany the bases; no much larger clone lies one base away. This sample was included in a study of T-cell reconstitution after alpha-beta-depleted transplantation in children (dated by TCRdb to the mid-2010s). Notes on the research overall: Using TCR repertoire profiling, the study quantitatively followed how T-cell immune reconstitution unfolded in children after TCRalphabeta/CD19-depleted allogeneic hematopoietic cell transplantation.

V and J lose 10 bases and 0 bases, and a span of 22 bases separates them. The CDR3 contains 17 residues, cysteine and phenylalanine counted. Here the CDR3 DNA is all that survives: 51 bases in frame from base 1. Libraries were built with PCR. Sequenced on an Illumina HiSeq 2500. Molecular barcoding was employed in the preparation of TCR libraries, with unique molecular identifiers being used to normalize TCRbeta repertoire quantification. TCRdb reanalyzed the raw reads on its own, using fastp at Q25 for trimming and MiXCR for clone calling, and kept in-frame beta chains. Each entry merges the rows of one CDR3 protein and shows their most common DNA and genes. The sample yields 230,000 or so distinct CDR3 sequences; around 13% were counted once. The biggest ten clones account for roughly 2.8% of the sample.

The rearranged chain carries TRBV12-3 or TRBV12-4 and TRBJ1-5; no D gene call is confident. The starting material was PBMCs from the stem cell graft donor, obtained from the stem cell graft. This sequence was found in a human donor who donated a stem cell graft to a child with acute lymphoblastic leukemia. At the DNA level, the sequence is TGTGCCACCTCACCCGGCTGGAGGGTTTCTAGCAATCAGCCCCAGCATTTT. Its coded protein is CATSPGWRVSSNQPQHF.